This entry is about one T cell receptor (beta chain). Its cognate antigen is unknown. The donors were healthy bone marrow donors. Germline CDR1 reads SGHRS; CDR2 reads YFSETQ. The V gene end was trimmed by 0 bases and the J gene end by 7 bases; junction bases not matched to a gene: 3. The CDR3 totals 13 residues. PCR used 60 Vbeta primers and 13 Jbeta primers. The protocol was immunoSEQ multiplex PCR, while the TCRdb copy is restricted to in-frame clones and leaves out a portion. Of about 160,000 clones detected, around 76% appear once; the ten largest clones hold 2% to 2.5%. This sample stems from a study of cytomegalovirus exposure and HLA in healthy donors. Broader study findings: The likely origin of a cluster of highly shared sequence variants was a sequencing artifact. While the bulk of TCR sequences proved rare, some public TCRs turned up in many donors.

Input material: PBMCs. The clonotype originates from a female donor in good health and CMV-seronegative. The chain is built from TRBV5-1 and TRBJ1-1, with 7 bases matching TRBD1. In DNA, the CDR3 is TGCGCCAGCAGCTTGGGATGGGACAGTGAAGCTTTCTTT. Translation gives CASSLGWDSEAFF.